These T cell receptor beta chains were read from a single sample in a study of blood T cell repertoires in COVID-19. The method was immunoSEQ multiplex PCR; TCRdb's version includes in-frame clones alone and lacks a portion of them. Of under 300,000 clones listed, roughly 90% were seen once; the top ten hold more than 5%. Sequencing input: PBMCs or T cells enriched from blood (not recorded which). The receptor source for this set is a woman in her 30s with acute COVID-19. Each CDR3 is given with its conserved first and last residue. The order of the fields is D gene, V gene, J gene, clone size, CDR3 protein, CDR3 DNA. A D gene is named only where the DNA matches it firmly. A row's size may be missing; if present it is once, few, many or a size class.

>-|TRBV30|TRBJ2-4|-
CAWSLSADIQYF
TGTGCCTGGAGTCTTTCTGCGGACATTCAGTACTTC
>TRBD1|TRBV6-1|TRBJ1-1|-
CASSDRDRSLNTEAFF
TGTGCCAGCAGTGACCGGGACAGATCATTGAACACTGAAGCTTTCTTT
>TRBD1|TRBV19|TRBJ1-1|-
CASSIREGAPRAEAFF
TGTGCCAGTAGTATTAGAGAGGGGGCCCCCAGAGCTGAAGCTTTCTTT
>-|TRBV28|TRBJ1-5|-
CASSNEGVQPQHF
TGTGCCAGCAGTAATGAGGGGGTTCAGCCCCAGCATTTT
>-|TRBV19|TRBJ1-1|-
CASSIGSGTTEAFF
TGTGCCAGTAGTATCGGGTCAGGGACTACTGAAGCTTTCTTT
>-|TRBV20-1|TRBJ1-2|-
CSASPLYGYTF
TGCAGTGCTAGCCCCTTATATGGCTACACCTTC
>-|TRBV3-1/TRBV3-2|TRBJ2-7|-
CASSLAGARDEQYF
TGTGCCAGCAGCCTGGCAGGGGCACGAGACGAGCAGTACTTC
>TRBD2|TRBV10-3|TRBJ2-1|-
CAISEVASGNFIEQFF
TGTGCCATCAGTGAGGTGGCTAGCGGGAATTTTATTGAGCAGTTCTTC
>-|TRBV4-1|TRBJ1-2|-
CASSQGLYKVHGYTF
TGCGCCAGCAGCCAAGGACTGTATAAGGTCCATGGCTACACCTTC
>TRBD1|TRBV14|TRBJ1-4|-
CASSPGTVGGEKLFF
TGTGCCAGCAGCCCCGGGACAGTCGGCGGCGAAAAACTGTTTTTT
>TRBD2|TRBV9|TRBJ2-7|-
CASSGSGRALDEQYF
TGTGCCAGCAGCGGTAGCGGGAGGGCCCTGGACGAGCAGTACTTC
>-|TRBV6-5|TRBJ1-2|-
CASSYHGQGPGGYTF
TGTGCCAGCAGTTACCACGGCCAGGGTCCTGGCGGCTACACCTTC
>-|TRBV18|TRBJ1-1|-
CASSPSQTAEAFF
TGTGCCAGCTCACCGTCTCAGACAGCTGAAGCTTTCTTT
>-|TRBV18|TRBJ1-1|few
CASSTTQGFDTEAFF
TGTGCCAGCTCCACCACACAGGGTTTTGATACTGAAGCTTTCTTT
>TRBD1|TRBV27|TRBJ2-7|-
CASNPVMRGRRFGDEQYF
TGTGCCAGCAACCCGGTTATGAGGGGGCGGAGGTTTGGGGACGAGCAGTACTTC
>TRBD2|TRBV11-3|TRBJ2-3|-
CASSPGLAGPTDTQYF
TGTGCCAGCAGCCCCGGACTAGCGGGACCCACAGATACGCAGTATTTT
>-|TRBV28|TRBJ2-6|-
CASIRSGANVLTF
TGTGCCAGCATCCGGTCTGGGGCCAACGTCCTGACTTTC
>-|TRBV5-1|TRBJ2-7|few
CASSLVGRAEQYF
TGCGCCAGCAGCTTGGTTGGCAGGGCCGAGCAGTACTTC
>TRBD2|TRBV7-9|TRBJ2-5|-
CASSSGTTKETQYF
TGTGCCAGCAGCTCCGGGACTACCAAAGAGACCCAGTACTTC
>TRBD2|TRBV4-3|TRBJ2-1|few
CASSQDGLAGEVGQFF
TGCGCCAGCAGCCAAGATGGGCTAGCGGGAGAGGTAGGGCAGTTCTTC
>TRBD2|TRBV10-2|TRBJ2-3|-
CASGTSGGYGTDTQYF
TGCGCCAGCGGGACTAGCGGGGGATATGGCACAGATACGCAGTATTTT
>-|TRBV4-3|TRBJ2-2|-
CASSQDSWEVKELFF
TGCGCCAGCAGCCAAGATAGTTGGGAGGTTAAGGAGCTGTTTTTT
>TRBD1|TRBV29-1|TRBJ2-1|-
CSATGTVFPEQFF
TGCAGCGCGACAGGGACGGTATTCCCGGAGCAGTTCTTC
>TRBD1|TRBV14|TRBJ1-5|-
CASSPEPDRGGQPQHF
TGTGCCAGCAGCCCCGAACCCGACAGGGGAGGTCAGCCCCAGCATTTT
>-|TRBV29-1|TRBJ1-4|-
CSVQGSPNEKLFF
TGCAGCGTCCAGGGTTCTCCTAATGAAAAACTGTTTTTT
>TRBD1|TRBV24-1|TRBJ2-1|-
CATSDPQTGDEQFF
TGTGCCACCAGTGACCCACAAACAGGGGACGAGCAGTTCTTC
>-|TRBV5-8|TRBJ1-5|-
CASSLARIRNQPQHF
TGTGCCAGCAGCTTGGCCAGAATAAGAAATCAGCCCCAGCATTTT
>-|TRBV4-2|TRBJ1-5|-
CASSQVQDSNQPQHF
TGTGCCAGCAGCCAAGTGCAGGATAGCAATCAGCCCCAGCATTTT
>TRBD2|TRBV7-3|TRBJ2-1|-
CASSFTTSGRHEQFF
TGTGCCAGCAGCTTCACGACTAGCGGGAGACATGAGCAGTTCTTC
>TRBD2|TRBV18|TRBJ2-3|-
CASSPRAGGLSTDTQYF
TGTGCCAGCTCACCTAGAGCGGGGGGACTCAGCACAGATACGCAGTATTTT
>-|TRBV3-1/TRBV3-2|TRBJ1-4|-
CASSQEIGKAGRYEKLFF
TGTGCCAGCAGCCAAGAAATTGGTAAGGCAGGAAGATATGAAAAACTGTTTTTT